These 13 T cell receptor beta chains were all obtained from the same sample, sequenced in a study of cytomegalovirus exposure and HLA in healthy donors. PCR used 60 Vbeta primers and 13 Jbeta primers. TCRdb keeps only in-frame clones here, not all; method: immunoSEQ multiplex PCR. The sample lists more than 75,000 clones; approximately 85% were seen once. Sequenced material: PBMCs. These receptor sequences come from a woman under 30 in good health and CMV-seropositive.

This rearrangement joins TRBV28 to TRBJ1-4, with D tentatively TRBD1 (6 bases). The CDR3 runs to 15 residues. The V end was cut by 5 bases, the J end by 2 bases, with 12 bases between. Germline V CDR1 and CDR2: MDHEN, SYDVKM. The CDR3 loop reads CASSPATGTNEKLFF. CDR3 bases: TGTGCCAGCAGTCCAGCAACAGGGACTAATGAAAAACTGTTTTTT.

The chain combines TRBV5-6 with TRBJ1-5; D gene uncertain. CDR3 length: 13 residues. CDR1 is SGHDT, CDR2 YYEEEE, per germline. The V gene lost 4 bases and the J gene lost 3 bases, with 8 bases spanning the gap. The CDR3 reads CASSVRLNQPQHF. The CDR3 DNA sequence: TGTGCCAGCAGCGTCAGGCTCAATCAGCCCCAGCATTTT.

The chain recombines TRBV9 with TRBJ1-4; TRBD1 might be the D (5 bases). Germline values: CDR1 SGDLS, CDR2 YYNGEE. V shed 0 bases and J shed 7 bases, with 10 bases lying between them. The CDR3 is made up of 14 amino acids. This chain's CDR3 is CASSVGQGGEKLFF. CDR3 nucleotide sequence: TGTGCCAGCAGCGTAGGCCAGGGCGGTGAAAAACTGTTTTTT.

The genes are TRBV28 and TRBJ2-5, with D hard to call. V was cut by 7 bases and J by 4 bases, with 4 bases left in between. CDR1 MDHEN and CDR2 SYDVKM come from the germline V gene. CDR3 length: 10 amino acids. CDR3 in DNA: TGTGCCAGCACGGGAGAGACCCAGTACTTC. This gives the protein CASTGETQYF.

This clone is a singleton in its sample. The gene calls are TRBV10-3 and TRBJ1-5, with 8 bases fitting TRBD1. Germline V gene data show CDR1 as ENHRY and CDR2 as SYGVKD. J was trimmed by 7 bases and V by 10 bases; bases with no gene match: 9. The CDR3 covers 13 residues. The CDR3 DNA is TGTGCCACCCGGCCGGGGACAGGACAGCCCCAGCATTTT. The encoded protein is CATRPGTGQPQHF.

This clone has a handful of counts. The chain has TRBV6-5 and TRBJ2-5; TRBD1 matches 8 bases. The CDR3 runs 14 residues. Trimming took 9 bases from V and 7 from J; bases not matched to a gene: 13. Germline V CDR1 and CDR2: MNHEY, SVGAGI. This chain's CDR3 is CASRTGPRRVTQYF. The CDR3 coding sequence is TGTGCCAGTCGGACAGGGCCACGCCGTGTGACCCAGTACTTC.

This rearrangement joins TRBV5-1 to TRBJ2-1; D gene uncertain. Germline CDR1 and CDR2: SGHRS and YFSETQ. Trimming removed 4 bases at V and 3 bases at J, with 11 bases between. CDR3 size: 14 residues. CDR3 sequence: CASSPRDLYNEQFF. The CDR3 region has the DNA TGCGCCAGCAGCCCTAGAGACCTCTACAATGAGCAGTTCTTC.

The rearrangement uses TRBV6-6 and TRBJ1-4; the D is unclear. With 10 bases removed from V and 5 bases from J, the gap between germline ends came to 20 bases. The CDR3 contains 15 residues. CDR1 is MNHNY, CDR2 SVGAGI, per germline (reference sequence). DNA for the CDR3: TGTGCCACCAAGTTTTCGGAGAATTTGAATGAAAAACTGTTTTTT. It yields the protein CATKFSENLNEKLFF.

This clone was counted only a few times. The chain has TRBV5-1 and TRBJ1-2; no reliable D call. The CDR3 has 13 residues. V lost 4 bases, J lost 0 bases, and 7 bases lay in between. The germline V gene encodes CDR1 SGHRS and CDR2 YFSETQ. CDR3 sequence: CASSLGTNYGYTF. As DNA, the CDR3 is TGCGCCAGCAGCCTGGGTACTAACTATGGCTACACCTTC.

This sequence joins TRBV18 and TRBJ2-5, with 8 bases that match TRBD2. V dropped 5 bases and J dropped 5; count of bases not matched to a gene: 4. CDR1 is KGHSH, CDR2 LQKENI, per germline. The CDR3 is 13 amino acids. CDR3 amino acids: CASSSGLAETQYF. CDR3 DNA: TGTGCCAGCTCAAGCGGACTAGCCGAGACCCAGTACTTC.

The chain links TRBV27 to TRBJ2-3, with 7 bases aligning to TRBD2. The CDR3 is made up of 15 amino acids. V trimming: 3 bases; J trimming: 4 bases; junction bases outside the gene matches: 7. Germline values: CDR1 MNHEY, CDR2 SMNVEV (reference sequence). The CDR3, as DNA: TGTGCCAGCAGTTTTGGTGGGAGGGCCGCAGATACGCAGTATTTT. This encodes CASSFGGRAADTQYF.

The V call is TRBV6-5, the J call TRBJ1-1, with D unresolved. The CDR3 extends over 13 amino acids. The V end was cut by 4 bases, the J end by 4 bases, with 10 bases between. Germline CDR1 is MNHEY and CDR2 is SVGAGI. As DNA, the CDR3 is TGTGCCAGCAGTTTCGGTAGTGCCACTGAAGCTTTCTTT. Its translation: CASSFGSATEAFF.

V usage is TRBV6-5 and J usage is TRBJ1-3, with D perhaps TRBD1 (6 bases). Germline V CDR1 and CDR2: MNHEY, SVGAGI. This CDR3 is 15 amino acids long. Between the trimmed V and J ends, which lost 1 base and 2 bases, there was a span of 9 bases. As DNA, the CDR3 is TGTGCCAGCAGTTACTGGAAGGGGGCTGGAAACACCATATATTTT. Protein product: CASSYWKGAGNTIYF.